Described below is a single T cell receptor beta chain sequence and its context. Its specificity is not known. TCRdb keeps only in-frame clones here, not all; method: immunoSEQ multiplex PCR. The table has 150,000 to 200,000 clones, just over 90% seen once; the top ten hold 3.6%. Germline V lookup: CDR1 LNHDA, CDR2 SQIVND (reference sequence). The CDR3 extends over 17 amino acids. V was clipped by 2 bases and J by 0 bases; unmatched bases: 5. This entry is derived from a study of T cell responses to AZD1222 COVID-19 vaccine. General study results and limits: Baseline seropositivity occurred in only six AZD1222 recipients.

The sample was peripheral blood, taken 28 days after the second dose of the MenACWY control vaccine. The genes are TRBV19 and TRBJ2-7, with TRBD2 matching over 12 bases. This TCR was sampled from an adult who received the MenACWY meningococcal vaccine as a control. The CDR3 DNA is TGTGCCAGTAGTATATCACTAGCGGGAGGTGTCTCCTACGAGCAGTACTTC. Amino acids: CASSISLAGGVSYEQYF.